The 2 T cell receptor beta chains given below trace back to one sample, sequenced in a study of cytomegalovirus exposure and HLA in healthy donors. Primers: 60 Vbeta forward and 13 Jbeta reverse. This table comes from immunoSEQ multiplex PCR, and its TCRdb copy is limited to in-frame clones, with some not included. The sample holds about 160,000 clones, 80% to 85% seen once. The sequenced sample was PBMCs. These TCRs come from a man between 18 and 35 years old in good health and CMV-seronegative.

CDR3 in DNA: TGTGCCAGCAGTTTCAGGTCCACTGAAGCTTTCTTT. Protein: CASSFRSTEAFF. The chain is built from TRBV28 and TRBJ1-1, with unresolved D. Trimming took 3 bases from V and 4 from J, leaving 6 bases between them. CDR1 is MDHEN and CDR2 is SYDVKM in the germline V gene. This CDR3 comprises 12 residues.

This rearrangement joins TRBV29-1 to TRBJ1-1; D is ambiguous. The CDR3 has 15 amino acids. Trimming shortened V by 7 bases and J by 2 bases, and 20 bases separated the two germline ends. CDR1 is SQVTM, CDR2 ANQGSEA, per germline. In DNA form, the CDR3 reads TGCAGCGCCGAGAGGAGAAAGACCCTTAACACTGAAGCTTTCTTT. Residues: CSAERRKTLNTEAFF.